The rows below give T cell receptor beta chains drawn from one sample of a study of radiotherapy plus CTLA-4 blockade in lung cancer. Clones were read by immunoSEQ multiplex PCR, and TCRdb kept only the in-frame ones, dropping some. The sample includes roughly 32,000 clones, roughly three quarters seen only once; the top ten take around 4%. The sequencing used peripheral blood, collected from a patient treated with radiotherapy plus ipilimumab. The receptors here all came from a human donor with non-small cell lung cancer who had stable disease on radiotherapy plus ipilimumab. Both conserved end residues are part of each CDR3. D genes are given only for firm matches. Size values are once, few and many counts, or a class for expanded clones, and some rows have none.

size: .
V: TRBV6-1
D: TRBD1
J: TRBJ2-5
DNA: TGTGCCAGCAGGAGATTACAGGGGAAAGAGACCCAGTACTTC
CDR3: CASRRLQGKETQYF

size: .
V: TRBV6-1
D: TRBD1
J: TRBJ1-5
DNA: TGTGCCAGCAGGGAAAACCGGGACAGGGGATCCGGGGGAGGCAATCAGCCCCAGCATTTT
CDR3: CASRENRDRGSGGGNQPQHF

size: .
V: TRBV6-5
D: .
J: TRBJ1-2
DNA: TGTGCCAGCAGCCGCGACAGGAACTATGGCTACACCTTC
CDR3: CASSRDRNYGYTF

size: .
V: TRBV7-8
D: .
J: TRBJ2-7
DNA: TGTGCCAGCAGCTTAATAAGGGACGGGTCCTACGAGCAGTACTTC
CDR3: CASSLIRDGSYEQYF

size: .
V: TRBV5-1
D: .
J: TRBJ1-4
DNA: TGCGCCAGCAGCTTGGGACAGTCTAATGAAAAACTGTTTTTT
CDR3: CASSLGQSNEKLFF

size: .
V: TRBV5-6
D: .
J: TRBJ2-5
DNA: TGTGCCAGCAGCTTGAAGGGAGGGGGAGAGACCCAGTACTTC
CDR3: CASSLKGGGETQYF

size: .
V: TRBV10-3
D: .
J: TRBJ1-1
DNA: TGTGCCATCAACCGTAGGGGCGACACTGAAGCTTTCTTT
CDR3: CAINRRGDTEAFF

size: .
V: TRBV11-2
D: TRBD1
J: TRBJ1-1
DNA: TGTGCCAGCAGCTTAGTTGGGTGGGGACAGGGGGCCCCTGAAGCTTTCTTT
CDR3: CASSLVGWGQGAPEAFF

size: once
V: TRBV25-1
D: .
J: TRBJ1-1
DNA: TGTGCCAGCAGTAGATACGGGGCGAACACTGAAGCTTTCTTT
CDR3: CASSRYGANTEAFF

size: few
V: TRBV19
D: TRBD2
J: TRBJ2-3
DNA: TGTGCCAGTAGTGGACTAGCGGGAGCAGATACGCAGTATTTT
CDR3: CASSGLAGADTQYF

size: .
V: TRBV5-1
D: .
J: TRBJ2-3
DNA: TGCGCCAGCAGCTACGACAGGAGCACAGATACGCAGTATTTT
CDR3: CASSYDRSTDTQYF

size: .
V: TRBV5-5
D: TRBD2
J: TRBJ2-7
DNA: TGTGCCAGCAGCACCGTAGCGGGAGAGGGGGAGCAGTACTTC
CDR3: CASSTVAGEGEQYF

size: few
V: TRBV2
D: TRBD2
J: TRBJ2-1
DNA: TGTGCCAGCAGTGGGACTAGCGGGAGTAGGGATGAGCAGTTCTTC
CDR3: CASSGTSGSRDEQFF

size: .
V: TRBV19
D: .
J: TRBJ1-3
DNA: TGTGCCAGTAGTATCGGGGAGACTGGAAACACCATATATTTT
CDR3: CASSIGETGNTIYF

size: .
V: TRBV11-2
D: TRBD2
J: TRBJ2-1
DNA: TGTGCCAGCAGCCTTAGCGGGGACACATACAATGAGCAGTTCTTC
CDR3: CASSLSGDTYNEQFF

size: .
V: TRBV6-5
D: TRBD2
J: TRBJ2-1
DNA: TGTGCCAGCATCCTTATGACTAGCGGGAGGGGTGAGCAGTTCTTC
CDR3: CASILMTSGRGEQFF

size: .
V: TRBV29-1
D: TRBD1
J: TRBJ2-3
DNA: TGCAGCGTTGAAGGGACAGGGAACACAGATACGCAGTATTTT
CDR3: CSVEGTGNTDTQYF

size: few
V: TRBV28
D: TRBD1
J: TRBJ2-3
DNA: TGTGCCAGCAGCTACCTCGGGACAGGGGGGGATACGCAGTATTTT
CDR3: CASSYLGTGGDTQYF

size: .
V: TRBV6-5
D: .
J: TRBJ1-1
DNA: TGTGCCAGCAGTCCCCGGGGCCGAATGAACACTGAAGCTTTCTTT
CDR3: CASSPRGRMNTEAFF

size: .
V: TRBV7-6
D: .
J: TRBJ2-2
DNA: TGTGCCAGCAGCTTGGACCTACGATCGTCCGGGGAGCTGTTTTTT
CDR3: CASSLDLRSSGELFF

size: .
V: TRBV7-2
D: TRBD2
J: TRBJ2-3
DNA: TGTGCCAGCAGCCCGAGACTAGCGGGCGTCACAGATACGCAGTATTTT
CDR3: CASSPRLAGVTDTQYF

size: .
V: TRBV7-8
D: .
J: TRBJ2-6
DNA: TGTGCCAGCAGCGTAACTCGTAGGGGCCTCTCTGGGGCCAACGTCCTGACTTTC
CDR3: CASSVTRRGLSGANVLTF

size: few
V: TRBV7-9
D: .
J: TRBJ1-2
DNA: TGTGCCAGCAGCCCGTCGGGCAGGGCAGACGCTGGCTACACCTTC
CDR3: CASSPSGRADAGYTF

size: few
V: TRBV2
D: TRBD2
J: TRBJ2-1
DNA: TGTGCCAGACCGGGGGGGGGATTCTCCTACAATGAGCAGTTCTTC
CDR3: CARPGGGFSYNEQFF

size: .
V: TRBV28
D: .
J: TRBJ2-3
DNA: TGTGCCAGCAGGTCCGGACCCCCTCGGCATACGCAGTATTTT
CDR3: CASRSGPPRHTQYF

size: .
V: TRBV19
D: .
J: TRBJ2-1
DNA: TGTGCCAGTAGTATCTCGTACAATGAGCAGTTCTTC
CDR3: CASSISYNEQFF

size: .
V: TRBV7-2
D: .
J: TRBJ2-3
DNA: TGTGCCAGCAGCTTAGATCTTACGAAAGGGACAGATACGCAGTATTTT
CDR3: CASSLDLTKGTDTQYF

size: few
V: TRBV6-1
D: TRBD1
J: TRBJ1-2
DNA: TGTGCCAGCAGAGAAACAGGGGCAGGGTATGGCTACACCTTC
CDR3: CASRETGAGYGYTF

size: .
V: TRBV25-1
D: .
J: TRBJ2-7
DNA: TGTGCCAGCAGTGAATCTCGGGGTTTTAGGAACGAGCAGTACTTC
CDR3: CASSESRGFRNEQYF

size: .
V: TRBV19
D: .
J: TRBJ1-5
DNA: TGTGCCAGTAGTATAGGCATCAAACAGGGTTGGCAGCATTTT
CDR3: CASSIGIKQGWQHF

size: .
V: TRBV5-1
D: TRBD2
J: TRBJ2-7
DNA: TGCGCCAGCAGCTTGTCCCCCCTAGCGGGAGGTATCTCCTACGAGCAGTACTTC
CDR3: CASSLSPLAGGISYEQYF

size: few
V: TRBV9
D: TRBD2
J: TRBJ2-1
DNA: TGTGCCAGCAGCGTCCTAGCGGGAGGCAATGAGCAGTTCTTC
CDR3: CASSVLAGGNEQFF

size: .
V: TRBV5-1
D: .
J: TRBJ1-3
DNA: TGCGCCAGCAGCCCGATGACAGGAGGGGGAAACACCATATATTTT
CDR3: CASSPMTGGGNTIYF

size: .
V: TRBV7-2
D: .
J: TRBJ2-7
DNA: TGTGCCAGCAGCTTAGAATTGCAGGGCGGCTACGAGCAGTACTTC
CDR3: CASSLELQGGYEQYF

size: .
V: TRBV15
D: TRBD1
J: TRBJ2-3
DNA: TGTGCCACCAGCAAAGACAGGGTAAACGCCGCAGATACGCAGTATTTT
CDR3: CATSKDRVNAADTQYF

size: medium-sized
V: TRBV19
D: TRBD1
J: TRBJ1-1
DNA: TGTGCCAGTAGTAGCCCGGGGACAGGGTTGAACACTGAAGCTTTCTTT
CDR3: CASSSPGTGLNTEAFF

size: .
V: TRBV6-5
D: .
J: TRBJ1-1
DNA: TGTGCCAGCAGTCCAATACAACGGAACACTGAAGCTTTCTTT
CDR3: CASSPIQRNTEAFF

size: .
V: TRBV27
D: TRBD2
J: TRBJ2-1
DNA: TGTGCCAGCAGTTCACACTCTGGGACTAGCCGGTTCTTC
CDR3: CASSSHSGTSRFF

size: .
V: TRBV11-3
D: TRBD2
J: TRBJ2-3
DNA: TGTGCCAGCAGCCCGGGGACTAGCGCTACAGATACGCAGTATTTT
CDR3: CASSPGTSATDTQYF

size: few
V: TRBV4-1
D: .
J: TRBJ2-5
DNA: TGCGCCAGCAGCCAAGCAAGACCCCAAGAGACCCAGTACTTC
CDR3: CASSQARPQETQYF

size: .
V: TRBV4-2
D: .
J: TRBJ2-1
DNA: TGTGCCAGCAGCCAAGGGCTAGGGCAAAACTCCTACAATGAGCAGTTCTTC
CDR3: CASSQGLGQNSYNEQFF

size: once
V: TRBV28
D: .
J: TRBJ1-2
DNA: TGTGCCAGCAGTTTATCGAACTATGGCTACACCTTC
CDR3: CASSLSNYGYTF

size: .
V: TRBV7-2
D: .
J: TRBJ2-7
DNA: TGTGCCAGCAGGCCTCAGGGAAGCGGTTCCTACGAGCAGTACTTC
CDR3: CASRPQGSGSYEQYF

size: .
V: TRBV5-6
D: .
J: TRBJ2-5
DNA: TGTGCCAGCAGCTTGGGCTGGTACAGGCAAGAGACCCAGTACTTC
CDR3: CASSLGWYRQETQYF

size: .
V: TRBV28
D: .
J: TRBJ2-1
DNA: TGTGCCAGCAGTTTATGGAATGAAGGCGACAGGCGTTCCGAAAAGGAAAGAGTCTTC
CDR3: CASSLWNEGDRRSEKERVF

size: .
V: TRBV27
D: .
J: TRBJ2-7
DNA: TGTGCCAGCAGCCCGGGTCAGAGTACCTACGAGCAGTACTTC
CDR3: CASSPGQSTYEQYF

size: .
V: TRBV7-9
D: TRBD2
J: TRBJ2-1
DNA: TGTGCCAGCAGCTTGCCGACTAGCGGGAGCCGCGGTGAGCAGTTCTTC
CDR3: CASSLPTSGSRGEQFF